What follows are 27 T cell receptor beta chains derived from one specimen sequenced in a study of blood T cell repertoires in COVID-19. Only in-frame clones appear in the TCRdb table, and some are missing; sequencing was by immunoSEQ multiplex PCR. The sample has more than 300,000 clones; approximately 87% are singletons. The sample taken for sequencing was PBMCs or T cells enriched from blood (not recorded which). The receptors were gathered from a man in his forties or fifties in a cohort exposed to, infected with or recovered from COVID-19 (not recorded which).

This chain links TRBV3-1 (or the pseudogene TRBV3-2) with TRBJ2-3; TRBD2 matches at 9 bases. CDR1 is LGHDT and CDR2 is YNNKEL in the germline V gene (reference sequence). This CDR3 spans 17 amino acids. The ends lost 0 bases at V and 2 bases at J; junction bases unmatched: 6. The CDR3 bases are TGTGCCAGCAGCCAAGACCGGTCTAGCGGGAACACAGATACGCAGTATTTT. This sequence encodes CASSQDRSSGNTDTQYF.

The chain uses TRBV27 and TRBJ2-7, with D uncertain. CDR3 length: 14 residues. Germline values: CDR1 MNHEY, CDR2 SMNVEV (reference sequence). V gave up 6 bases and J gave up 0 bases, with 12 bases separating them. The chain's CDR3 is CASSTMADSYEQYF. The CDR3 DNA follows: TGTGCCAGCAGCACGATGGCAGACTCCTACGAGCAGTACTTC.

The chain has TRBV29-1 and TRBJ1-1; unclear D gene. The V end was cut by 6 bases, the J end by 6 bases, with 11 bases between. This CDR3 spans 11 amino acids. Looked up from germline, CDR1 is SQVTM and CDR2 is ANQGSEA. As DNA, the CDR3 is TGCAGCGTGAGATCGGGTTCTGAAGCTTTCTTT. Amino acids: CSVRSGSEAFF.

V is TRBV18 and J is TRBJ1-4, with TRBD1 as a possible D gene (5 bases). The V and J ends lost 2 bases and 8 bases respectively, with 12 bases between them. Germline CDR1 KGHSH, CDR2 LQKENI. The CDR3 contains 14 residues. CDR3 loop: CASSPGTGEEKLFF. The CDR3 DNA reads as TGTGCCAGCTCACCAGGGACTGGGGAGGAAAAACTGTTTTTT.

V and J are TRBV2 and TRBJ2-1; the D gene is possibly TRBD1 (6 bases). The CDR3 runs 14 residues. Germline-derived CDR1 and CDR2 are SNHLY and FYNNEI. The V and J ends lost 8 bases and 2 bases respectively, with 13 bases between them. CDR3 sequence reads: CASPGQNPYNEQFF. Written as DNA, the CDR3 is TGTGCCAGCCCCGGACAGAACCCCTACAATGAGCAGTTCTTC.

The gene calls are TRBV6-1 and TRBJ2-1, with 10 bases lining up with TRBD2. The V segment lost 4 bases and the J segment 2 bases; nucleotides outside the gene matches: 8. CDR3 length equals 17 residues. Germline-derived CDR1 and CDR2 are MNHNS and SASEGT. In DNA, the CDR3 is TGTGCCAGCAGTGGTATTAGCGGGAGGTGGGCCTACAATGAGCAGTTCTTC. The encoded protein is CASSGISGRWAYNEQFF.

This CDR3 is CASSLTTGPGELFF. The CDR3 DNA reads TGTGCCAGCAGCTTAACGACAGGGCCCGGGGAGCTGTTTTTT. The chain employs TRBV7-3 and TRBJ2-2; 7 positions agree with TRBD1. CDR3 length equals 14 residues. Germline loops: CDR1 SGHTA, CDR2 FQGTGA. Trimming took 0 bases from V and 6 from J; bases not matched to a gene: 1.

This CDR3 reads CASSQDIGLAGARQYF. The CDR3 DNA follows: TGCGCCAGCAGCCAAGACATTGGACTAGCGGGAGCCAGGCAGTACTTC. The V gene is TRBV4-1, the J gene TRBJ2-7; 13 bases match TRBD2. CDR3 length equals 16 residues. Germline V lookup: CDR1 MGHRA, CDR2 YSYEKL. J gave up 9 bases and V 0 bases, and 8 bases lay outside the gene matches.

The chain employs TRBV18 and TRBJ2-3; 11 bases are a match to TRBD1. Germline-derived CDR1 and CDR2 are KGHSH and LQKENI. There are 16 residues in the CDR3. The trim removed 2 bases at V and 8 bases at J, leaving 9 bases unmatched. The chain's CDR3 is CASSPRTGGLEGTQYF. The CDR3 DNA sequence: TGTGCCAGCTCACCAAGGACAGGGGGCTTGGAGGGTACGCAGTATTTT. The full variable domain, rest sourced from reference TRBV18 and TRBJ2-3, is NAGVMQNPRHLVRRRGQEARLRCSPMKGHSHVYWYRQLPEEGLKFMVYLQKENIIDESGMPKERFSAEFPKEGPSILRIQQVVRGDSAAYFCASSPRTGGLEGTQYFGPGTRLTVL.

The chain carries TRBV2 and TRBJ2-1; the D is unclear. V was clipped by 3 bases and J by 2 bases, with 8 bases between them. CDR1 SNHLY and CDR2 FYNNEI come from the germline V gene. The CDR3 consists of 14 residues. The CDR3 is CASSDRYPYNEQFF. The CDR3 bases are TGTGCCAGCAGTGATCGCTACCCCTACAATGAGCAGTTCTTC. Using reference TRBV2 and TRBJ2-1 for the parts outside the CDR3, the full variable domain is EPEVTQTPSHQVTQMGQEVILRCVPISNHLYFYWYRQILGQKVEFLVSFYNNEISEKSEIFDDQFSVERPDGSNFTLKIRSTKLEDSAMYFCASSDRYPYNEQFFGPGTRLTVL.

This rearrangement joins TRBV28 to TRBJ1-4; a possible D gene is TRBD1 (6 bases). V was cut by 5 bases and J by 4 bases, with 14 bases left in between. This CDR3 region has 15 residues. CDR1 MDHEN and CDR2 SYDVKM come from the germline V gene. Here the CDR3 DNA reads TGTGCCAGCAGTCCCTCCGGGACATATAATGAAAAACTGTTTTTT. It is translated as CASSPSGTYNEKLFF.

CDR3 bases: TGTGCCAGCAGCCCGGGGAGAGGGGAGACCCAGTACTTC. It is translated as CASSPGRGETQYF. The chain carries TRBV11-3 and TRBJ2-5, with D perhaps matching TRBD2 (5 bases). Trimming removed 5 bases at V and 5 bases at J, with 12 bases between. The CDR3 contains 13 residues. Looked up from germline, CDR1 is SGHNT and CDR2 is YENEEA.

This chain joins TRBV7-9 and TRBJ2-7; 7 nucleotides match TRBD1. Germline V gives CDR1 SEHNR, CDR2 FQNEAQ (reference sequence). V lost 2 bases, J lost 1 base, and 2 bases stayed unmatched. CDR3 length equals 14 residues. CDR3 nucleotide sequence: TGTGCCAGCAGCTTACTACAGGGGTCCTACGAGCAGTACTTC. The encoded protein is CASSLLQGSYEQYF. Supplemented by reference TRBV7-9 and TRBJ2-7, the full variable domain reads DTGVSQNPRHKITKRGQNVTFRCDPISEHNRLYWYRQTLGQGPEFLTYFQNEAQLEKSRLLSDRFSAERPKGSFSTLEIQRTEQGDSAMYLCASSLLQGSYEQYFGPGTRLTVT.

The rearrangement uses TRBV5-5 and TRBJ2-2; 8 nucleotides align to TRBD1. The CDR3 has 16 amino acids. The V and J ends lost 4 bases and 6 bases, in that order; junction bases with no gene match: 11. Germline lookup yields CDR1 SGHKS and CDR2 YYEKEE (reference sequence). CDR3 nucleotides: TGTGCCAGCAGCCCCAGGACAGGGCTGTCGGCCGGGGAGCTGTTTTTT. Protein: CASSPRTGLSAGELFF.

The J gene is TRBJ2-5, the V gene TRBV29-1; D is unclear. The V gene lost 0 bases and the J gene lost 6 bases, with 11 bases spanning the gap. Germline V gives CDR1 SQVTM, CDR2 ANQGSEA. The CDR3 covers 13 residues. CDR3 DNA: TGCAGCGTTGAAGATCTTCGTTCTAAGACCCAGTACTTC. Residues: CSVEDLRSKTQYF.

V gene TRBV14 combines with J gene TRBJ2-1, with TRBD1 matching 8 bases. This CDR3 contains 16 residues. With 0 bases clipped from V and 4 bases from J, the junction kept 5 bases outside the gene matches. Germline CDR1 and CDR2: SGHDN and FVKESK. The CDR3 nucleotides are TGTGCCAGCAGCCAAGATCGGACAGGGCTGTACAATGAGCAGTTCTTC. It specifies CASSQDRTGLYNEQFF.

J is TRBJ1-6 and V is TRBV27; D possibly corresponds to TRBD1 (5 bases). Trimming left V 0 bases short and J 10 bases short, with 16 bases between. CDR3 length: 16 amino acids. Germline CDR1 is MNHEY and CDR2 is SMNVEV (reference sequence). The DNA of the CDR3 is TGTGCCAGCAGTTTATCGGGAACCCACCGGGGGTCACCCCTCCACTTT. Protein sequence: CASSLSGTHRGSPLHF.

The chain employs TRBV6-5 and TRBJ2-2; 13 bases align to TRBD2. CDR1 and CDR2 (germline): MNHEY, SVGAGI. The CDR3 totals 15 residues. Losses at the gene ends were 5 bases for V and 6 bases for J; bases not matched to a gene: 3. The CDR3 sequence is CASSRLAGGPGELFF. The DNA for the CDR3 is TGTGCCAGCAGTCGACTAGCGGGAGGACCCGGGGAGCTGTTTTTT.

The V gene is TRBV18, the J gene TRBJ1-5; 8 bases fit TRBD1. V lost 5 bases, J lost 2 bases, and 5 bases stayed unmatched. The germline V gene encodes CDR1 KGHSH and CDR2 LQKENI. The CDR3 extends over 15 amino acids. The CDR3, as DNA: TGTGCCAGCTCAATGACAGGGGCGGGCAATCAGCCCCAGCATTTT. It codes for CASSMTGAGNQPQHF.

This chain connects TRBV18 to TRBJ1-5; the D is unclear. The CDR3 is made up of 15 amino acids. With 8 bases removed from V and 0 bases from J, the gap between germline ends came to 14 bases. Germline-derived CDR1 and CDR2 are KGHSH and LQKENI. The chain's CDR3 is CASAREPGSNQPQHF. The CDR3 DNA reads as TGTGCCAGCGCCCGAGAGCCCGGTAGCAATCAGCCCCAGCATTTT.

This clone was detected a few times. At the DNA level, this CDR3 is encoded by other sequences in the same sample as well. The V gene is TRBV6-5, the J gene TRBJ1-3; perhaps TRBD1 as D (6 bases). Germline CDR1 and CDR2: MNHEY and SVGAGI. CDR3 length: 14 residues. V shed 9 bases and J shed 4 bases, with 16 bases lying between them. CDR3 loop: CASSSQGPGNTIYF. The CDR3, as DNA: TGTGCCAGTTCCTCTCAGGGGCCCGGAAACACCATATATTTT.

The J gene is TRBJ2-5, the V gene TRBV18, with 9 bases lining up with TRBD1. This CDR3 spans 14 amino acids. With 2 bases clipped from V and 5 bases from J, the junction kept 3 bases outside the gene matches. The germline V gene encodes CDR1 KGHSH and CDR2 LQKENI. CDR3: CASSPTGGRETQYF. The DNA for the CDR3 is TGTGCCAGCTCACCAACAGGGGGCCGCGAGACCCAGTACTTC.

Remarks on this clone: The identical CDR3 is also encoded by other nucleotide sequences in the sample. The genes are TRBV6-5 and TRBJ2-7; no clear D gene. This CDR3 has 13 amino acids. V dropped 3 bases and J dropped 1 base, with 7 bases sitting between them. Germline assignment: CDR1 MNHEY and CDR2 SVGAGI. DNA for the CDR3: TGTGCCAGCAGTTATGGCGGATCCTACGAGCAGTACTTC. Its protein is CASSYGGSYEQYF.

This chain connects TRBV28 to TRBJ2-2; 10 bases fit TRBD2. This CDR3 comprises 15 residues. V dropped 6 bases and J dropped 5; count of bases not matched to a gene: 6. Germline CDR1 and CDR2: MDHEN and SYDVKM. The CDR3 bases are TGTGCCAGCAGCCTAGCGGGAGTAGGGACCGGGGAGCTGTTTTTT. Translating gives CASSLAGVGTGELFF.

Only one count was recorded for this clone. This chain joins TRBV27 and TRBJ2-1; D not resolved. From germline, CDR1 is MNHEY and CDR2 SMNVEV (reference sequence). CDR3 length: 13 residues. V was pared by 3 bases and J by 3 bases, with 6 bases between. This CDR3 is CASSFSFYNEQFF. The CDR3, as DNA: TGTGCCAGCAGTTTTTCGTTCTACAATGAGCAGTTCTTC.

The chain carries TRBV5-4 and TRBJ2-2, with TRBD1 matching 7 bases. From germline, CDR1 is SGHNT and CDR2 YYREEE (reference sequence). Trimming removed 4 bases from V and 0 bases from J; junction bases left unmatched: 9. This CDR3 spans 17 amino acids. This chain's CDR3 is CASSRAQGITNTGELFF. The DNA for the CDR3 is TGTGCCAGCAGCCGGGCACAGGGGATTACGAACACCGGGGAGCTGTTTTTT.

The V call is TRBV7-9, the J call TRBJ2-3; 7 bases are a match to TRBD1. With V trimmed by 5 bases and J by 0 bases, 5 bases remained unmatched. Germline CDR1 SEHNR, CDR2 FQNEAQ (reference sequence). There are 15 residues in the CDR3. Written as DNA, the CDR3 is TGTGCCAGCAGCCTCGGGACAGCTAGCACAGATACGCAGTATTTT. Translation: CASSLGTASTDTQYF. Looking up the rest from reference TRBV7-9 and TRBJ2-3 gives the full variable domain: DTGVSQNPRHKITKRGQNVTFRCDPISEHNRLYWYRQTLGQGPEFLTYFQNEAQLEKSRLLSDRFSAERPKGSFSTLEIQRTEQGDSAMYLCASSLGTASTDTQYFGPGTRLTVL.